This note documents a single T cell receptor (beta chain) sequence. The sample belongs to a study of blood T cell repertoires in COVID-19. Study overall: Donors in the United States, Italy and Spain gave samples during acute or convalescent COVID-19.

Original analysis: Amplification of reference gene primers was used by the study to estimate nucleated cell counts. The method was immunoSEQ multiplex PCR; TCRdb's version includes in-frame clones alone and lacks a portion of them. The V and J calls and clone size come from that table; D and trimming were worked out from the DNA. The sample has 200,000 to 300,000 clones; under 90% are singletons. This CDR3 has 18 amino acids. With V trimmed by 1 base and J by 4 bases, 8 bases remained unmatched. Looked up from germline, CDR1 is SGHKS and CDR2 is YYEKEE (reference sequence). The receptor comes from a human donor in a cohort sampled during active COVID-19. The chain has TRBV5-5 and TRBJ2-2; 12 bases agree with TRBD2. Sequencing was carried out using peripheral blood. The CDR3 DNA follows: TGTGCCAGCAGCTTGTCCGCTAGCGGGGGGGCCGGCACCGGGGAGCTGTTTTTT. Translating it yields CASSLSASGGAGTGELFF.